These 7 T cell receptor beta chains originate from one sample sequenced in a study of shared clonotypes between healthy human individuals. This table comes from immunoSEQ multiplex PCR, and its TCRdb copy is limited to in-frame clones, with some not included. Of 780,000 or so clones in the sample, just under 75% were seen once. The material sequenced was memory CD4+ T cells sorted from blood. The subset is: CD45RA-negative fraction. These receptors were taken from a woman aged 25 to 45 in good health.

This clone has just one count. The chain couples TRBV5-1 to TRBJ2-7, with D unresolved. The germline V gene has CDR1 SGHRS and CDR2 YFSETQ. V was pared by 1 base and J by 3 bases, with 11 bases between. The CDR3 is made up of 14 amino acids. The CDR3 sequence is CASSLYGPYYEQYF. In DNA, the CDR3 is TGCGCCAGCAGCTTGTACGGGCCATACTACGAGCAGTACTTC.

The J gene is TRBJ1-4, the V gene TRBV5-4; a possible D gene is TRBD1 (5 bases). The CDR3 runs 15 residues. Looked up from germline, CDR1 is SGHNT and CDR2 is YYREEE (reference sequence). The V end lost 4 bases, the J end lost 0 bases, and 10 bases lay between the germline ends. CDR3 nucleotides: TGTGCCAGCAGCCGAGGAGGGGCAACTAATGAAAAACTGTTTTTT. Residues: CASSRGGATNEKLFF.

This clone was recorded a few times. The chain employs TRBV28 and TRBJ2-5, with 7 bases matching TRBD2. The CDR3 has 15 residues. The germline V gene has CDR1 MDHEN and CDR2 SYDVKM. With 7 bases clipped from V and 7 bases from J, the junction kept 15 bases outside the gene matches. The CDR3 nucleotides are TGTGCCAGCAAAGCGCAAAGGCGGGAGCTGCGGACCCAGTACTTC. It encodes CASKAQRRELRTQYF.

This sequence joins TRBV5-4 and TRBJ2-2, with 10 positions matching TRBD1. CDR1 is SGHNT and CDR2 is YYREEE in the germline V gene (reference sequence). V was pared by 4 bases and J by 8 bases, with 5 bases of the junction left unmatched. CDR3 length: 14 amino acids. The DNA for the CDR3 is TGTGCCAGCAGCGGGGACAGGGGTCGAGGGGAGCTGTTTTTT. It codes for CASSGDRGRGELFF.

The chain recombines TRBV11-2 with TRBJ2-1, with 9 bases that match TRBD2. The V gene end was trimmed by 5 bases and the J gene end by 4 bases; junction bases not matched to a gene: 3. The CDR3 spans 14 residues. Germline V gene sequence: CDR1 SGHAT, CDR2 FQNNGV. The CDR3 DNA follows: TGTGCCAGCAGCAAGACTAGCGGTTACAATGAGCAGTTCTTC. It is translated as CASSKTSGYNEQFF.

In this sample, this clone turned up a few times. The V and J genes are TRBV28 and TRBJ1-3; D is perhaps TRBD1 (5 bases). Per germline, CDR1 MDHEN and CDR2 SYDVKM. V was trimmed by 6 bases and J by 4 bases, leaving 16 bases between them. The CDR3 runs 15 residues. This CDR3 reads CASSKGEALGNTIYF. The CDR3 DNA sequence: TGTGCCAGCAGCAAAGGGGAGGCGTTGGGAAACACCATATATTTT. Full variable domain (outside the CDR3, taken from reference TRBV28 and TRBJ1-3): DVKVTQSSRYLVKRTGEKVFLECVQDMDHENMFWYRQDPGLGLRLIYFSYDVKMKEKGDIPEGYSVSREKKERFSLILESASTNQTSMYLCASSKGEALGNTIYFGEGSWLTVV.

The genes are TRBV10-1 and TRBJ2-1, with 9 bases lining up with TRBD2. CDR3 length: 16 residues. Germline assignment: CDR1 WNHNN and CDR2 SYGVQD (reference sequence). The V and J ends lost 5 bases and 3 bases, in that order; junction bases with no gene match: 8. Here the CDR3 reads CASSTGTSQDYNEQFF. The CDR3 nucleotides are TGCGCCAGCAGTACTGGGACTAGCCAGGACTACAATGAGCAGTTCTTC.